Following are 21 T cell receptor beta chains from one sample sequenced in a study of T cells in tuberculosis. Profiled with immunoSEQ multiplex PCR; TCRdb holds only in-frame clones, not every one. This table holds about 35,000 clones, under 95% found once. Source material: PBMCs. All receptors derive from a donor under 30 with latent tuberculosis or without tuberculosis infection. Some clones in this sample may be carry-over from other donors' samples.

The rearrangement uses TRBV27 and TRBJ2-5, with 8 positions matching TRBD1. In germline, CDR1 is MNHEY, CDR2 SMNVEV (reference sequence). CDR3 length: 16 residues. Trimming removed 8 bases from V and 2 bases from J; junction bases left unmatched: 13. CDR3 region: CASRGEDRVWQETQYF. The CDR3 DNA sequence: TGTGCCAGCCGTGGGGAGGACAGGGTTTGGCAAGAGACCCAGTACTTC.

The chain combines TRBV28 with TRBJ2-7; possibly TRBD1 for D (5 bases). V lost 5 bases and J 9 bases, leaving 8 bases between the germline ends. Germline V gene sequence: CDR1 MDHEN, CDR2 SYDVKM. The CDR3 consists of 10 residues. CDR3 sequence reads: CASSGALQYF. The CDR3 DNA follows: TGTGCCAGCAGTGGGGCACTGCAGTACTTC.

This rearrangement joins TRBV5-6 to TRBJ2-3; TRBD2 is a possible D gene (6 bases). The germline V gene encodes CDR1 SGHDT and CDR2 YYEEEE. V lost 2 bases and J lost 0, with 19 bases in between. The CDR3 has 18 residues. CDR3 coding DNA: TGTGCCAGCAGCTTCCCGATCTGGACGGGGACTAGCACAGATACGCAGTATTTT. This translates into CASSFPIWTGTSTDTQYF.

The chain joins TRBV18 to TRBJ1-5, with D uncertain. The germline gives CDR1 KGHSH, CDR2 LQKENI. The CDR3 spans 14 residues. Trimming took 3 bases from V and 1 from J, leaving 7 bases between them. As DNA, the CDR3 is TGTGCCAGCTCACCGTCAGTGAGCAATCAGCCCCAGCATTTT. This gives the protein CASSPSVSNQPQHF.

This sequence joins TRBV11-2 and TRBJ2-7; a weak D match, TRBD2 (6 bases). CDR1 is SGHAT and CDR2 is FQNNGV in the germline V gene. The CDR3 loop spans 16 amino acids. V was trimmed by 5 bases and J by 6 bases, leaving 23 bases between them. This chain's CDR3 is CASSRTPGRGGLEQYF. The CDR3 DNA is TGTGCCAGCAGCCGAACCCCGGGACGGGGAGGTCTCGAGCAGTACTTC.

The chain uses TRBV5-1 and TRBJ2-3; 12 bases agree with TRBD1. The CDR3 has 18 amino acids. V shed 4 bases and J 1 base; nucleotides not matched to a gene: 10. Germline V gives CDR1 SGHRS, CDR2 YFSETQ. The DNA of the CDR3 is TGCGCCAGCAGCAGCTCCGGGACAGGGGGCCCCCGCACAGATACGCAGTATTTT. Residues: CASSSSGTGGPRTDTQYF.

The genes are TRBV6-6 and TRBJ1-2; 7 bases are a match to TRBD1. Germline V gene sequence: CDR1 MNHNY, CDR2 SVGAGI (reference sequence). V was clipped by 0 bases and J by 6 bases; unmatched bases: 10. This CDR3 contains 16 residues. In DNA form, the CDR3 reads TGTGCCAGCAGTTACTCATATGGGCAGGGGGTCGATGGCTACACCTTC. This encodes CASSYSYGQGVDGYTF.

The CDR3 bases are TGTGCCAGCAGTTATGGACAGGGGGTTGGCTACACCTTC. This gives the protein CASSYGQGVGYTF. The V gene is TRBV6-1, the J gene TRBJ1-2; 10 bases are shared with TRBD1. The CDR3 sequence is 13 residues long. From germline, CDR1 is MNHNS and CDR2 SASEGT. The J segment lost 7 bases and the V segment lost 5 bases, leaving 4 bases of the junction unmatched.

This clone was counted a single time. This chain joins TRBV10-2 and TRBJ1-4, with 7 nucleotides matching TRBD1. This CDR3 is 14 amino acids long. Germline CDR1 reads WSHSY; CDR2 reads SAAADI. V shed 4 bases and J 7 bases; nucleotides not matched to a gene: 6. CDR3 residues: CASSAQGLVEKLFF. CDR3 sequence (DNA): TGCGCCAGCAGTGCACAGGGGTTGGTTGAAAAACTGTTTTTT.

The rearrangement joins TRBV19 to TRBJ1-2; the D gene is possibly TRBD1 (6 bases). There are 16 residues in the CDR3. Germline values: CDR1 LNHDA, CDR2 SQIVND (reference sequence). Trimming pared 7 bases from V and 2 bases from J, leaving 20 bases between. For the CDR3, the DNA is TGTGCCAGTATTGGGACACATTTAGCCTCGAACTATGGCTACACCTTC. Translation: CASIGTHLASNYGYTF.

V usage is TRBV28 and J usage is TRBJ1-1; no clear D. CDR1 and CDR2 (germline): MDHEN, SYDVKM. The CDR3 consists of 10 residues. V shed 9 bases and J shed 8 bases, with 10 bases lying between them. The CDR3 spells CASGRREAFF. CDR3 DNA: TGTGCCAGTGGCAGAAGAGAAGCTTTCTTT.

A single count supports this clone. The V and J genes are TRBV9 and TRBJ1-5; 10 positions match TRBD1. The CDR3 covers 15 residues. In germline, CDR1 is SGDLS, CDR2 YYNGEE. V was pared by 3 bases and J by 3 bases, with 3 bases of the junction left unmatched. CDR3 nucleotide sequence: TGTGCCAGCAGCGCGACAGGGGGCAACAATCAGCCCCAGCATTTT. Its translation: CASSATGGNNQPQHF.

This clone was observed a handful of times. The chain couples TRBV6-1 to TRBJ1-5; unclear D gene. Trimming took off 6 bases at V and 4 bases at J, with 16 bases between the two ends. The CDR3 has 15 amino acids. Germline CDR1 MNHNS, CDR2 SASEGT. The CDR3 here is CASSADSGINQPQHF. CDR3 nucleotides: TGTGCCAGCAGCGCGGATTCGGGGATTAATCAGCCCCAGCATTTT.

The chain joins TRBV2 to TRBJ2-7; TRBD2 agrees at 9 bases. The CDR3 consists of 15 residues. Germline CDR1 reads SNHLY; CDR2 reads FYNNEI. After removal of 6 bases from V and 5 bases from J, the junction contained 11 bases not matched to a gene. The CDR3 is CASRGLGGGVNEQYF. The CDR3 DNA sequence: TGTGCCAGCAGGGGACTTGGCGGGGGGGTTAACGAGCAGTACTTC.

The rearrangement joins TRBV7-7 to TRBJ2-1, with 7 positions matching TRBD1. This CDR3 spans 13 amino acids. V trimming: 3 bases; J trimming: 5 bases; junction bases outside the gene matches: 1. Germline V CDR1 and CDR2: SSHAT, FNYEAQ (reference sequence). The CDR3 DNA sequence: TGTGCCAGCAGCTTGGACAGGCACAATGAGCAGTTCTTC. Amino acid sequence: CASSLDRHNEQFF.

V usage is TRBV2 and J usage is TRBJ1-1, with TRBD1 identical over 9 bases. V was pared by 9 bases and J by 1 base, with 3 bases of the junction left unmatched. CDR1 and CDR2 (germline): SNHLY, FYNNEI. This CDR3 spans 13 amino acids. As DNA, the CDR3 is TGTGCCAGTACAGGGGGCGAGAACACTGAAGCTTTCTTT. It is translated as CASTGGENTEAFF. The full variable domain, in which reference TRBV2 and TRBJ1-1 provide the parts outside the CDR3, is EPEVTQTPSHQVTQMGQEVILRCVPISNHLYFYWYRQILGQKVEFLVSFYNNEISEKSEIFDDQFSVERPDGSNFTLKIRSTKLEDSAMYFCASTGGENTEAFFGQGTRLTVV.

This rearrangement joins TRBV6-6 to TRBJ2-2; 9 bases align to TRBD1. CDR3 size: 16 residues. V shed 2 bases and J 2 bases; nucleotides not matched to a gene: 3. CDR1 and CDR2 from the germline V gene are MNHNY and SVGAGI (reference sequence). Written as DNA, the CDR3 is TGTGCCAGCAGTTACCTGGGACAGGGAAACACCGGGGAGCTGTTTTTT. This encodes CASSYLGQGNTGELFF.

The CDR3 DNA follows: TGCGCCAGCAGCTCAATTAGGGAGTATGGCTACACCTTC. Amino acids: CASSSIREYGYTF. J is TRBJ1-2 and V is TRBV4-1; no firm D call. CDR1 is MGHRA, CDR2 YSYEKL, per germline. The CDR3 contains 13 residues. Deletions cut 5 bases from V and 5 bases from J, with 12 bases between.

The DNA for the CDR3 is TGTGCCAGTAGTCTGCGAGAAAAACTGTTTTTT. Translation: CASSLREKLFF. The chain combines TRBV19 with TRBJ1-4, with no clear D. The CDR3 contains 11 residues. CDR1 is LNHDA, CDR2 SQIVND, per germline (reference sequence). Deletions cut 5 bases from V and 8 bases from J, with 6 bases between.

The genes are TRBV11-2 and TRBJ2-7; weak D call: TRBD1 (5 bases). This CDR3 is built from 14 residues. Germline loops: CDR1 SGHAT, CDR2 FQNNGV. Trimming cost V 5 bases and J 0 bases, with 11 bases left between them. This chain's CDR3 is CASSLRVSSYEQYF. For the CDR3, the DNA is TGTGCCAGCAGCCTCAGGGTGAGCTCCTACGAGCAGTACTTC.

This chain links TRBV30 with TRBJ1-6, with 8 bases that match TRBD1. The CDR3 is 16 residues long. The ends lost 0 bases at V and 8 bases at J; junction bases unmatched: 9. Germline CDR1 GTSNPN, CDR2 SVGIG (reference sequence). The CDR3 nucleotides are TGTGCCTGGAGTGTTCCCGGACAGGGCCTCTATTCACCCCTCCACTTT. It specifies CAWSVPGQGLYSPLHF.